Listed below are T cell receptor beta chains from one sample, sequenced in a study of cytomegalovirus exposure and HLA in healthy donors. Assay used: immunoSEQ multiplex PCR; TCRdb lists only in-frame clones, some missing. Of about 200,000 clones detected, more than 65% appear once; the ten largest clones hold 1.7%. Material for sequencing was PBMCs. These receptors originate from a man between 45 and 60 years old in good health and CMV-seronegative. CDR3s include the opening cysteine and the closing phenylalanine or tryptophan. D genes are given only for firm matches. Not all rows give a size; the values are once, few, many and, for expanded clones, a class.

size: .; V: TRBV27; J: TRBJ1-2; length: 13; D: .; CDR3: CASSLYGGYGYTF
size: .; V: TRBV7-6; J: TRBJ1-5; length: 16; D: TRBD1; CDR3: CASSLGQGGVGQPQHF
size: .; V: TRBV12-5; J: TRBJ2-7; length: 15; D: TRBD1; CDR3: CASGLTPGQGYEQYF
size: .; V: TRBV5-4; J: TRBJ2-5; length: 14; D: .; CDR3: CASSTTSKQETQYF
size: once; V: TRBV2; J: TRBJ2-1; length: 13; D: .; CDR3: CASSEVRSNEQFF
size: .; V: TRBV9; J: TRBJ2-3; length: 16; D: TRBD2; CDR3: CASSLGTSGRTDTQYF
size: .; V: TRBV27; J: TRBJ2-7; length: 14; D: .; CDR3: CASSFGDISYEQYF
size: few; V: TRBV28; J: TRBJ2-7; length: 13; D: .; CDR3: CASTSRKTYEQYF
size: .; V: TRBV25-1; J: TRBJ2-7; length: 13; D: TRBD2; CDR3: CATESGNSYEQYF
size: few; V: TRBV15; J: TRBJ2-5; length: 14; D: .; CDR3: CATSRAGRRETQYF
size: .; V: TRBV30; J: TRBJ1-3; length: 16; D: .; CDR3: CAWSLAGARSGNTIYF
size: .; V: TRBV6-5; J: TRBJ1-2; length: 14; D: .; CDR3: CASSTRTDRPGYTF
size: .; V: TRBV7-2; J: TRBJ1-5; length: 15; D: .; CDR3: CASSLGARQRQPQHF
size: .; V: TRBV28; J: TRBJ2-7; length: 16; D: .; CDR3: CASSLGGVRGFHEQYF
size: .; V: TRBV9; J: TRBJ1-6; length: 17; D: TRBD1; CDR3: CASSATEGQAINSPLHF
size: .; V: TRBV2; J: TRBJ2-5; length: 11; D: .; CDR3: CASSLKETQYF
size: .; V: TRBV19; J: TRBJ2-1; length: 14; D: .; CDR3: CASSYPGVNNEQFF
size: .; V: TRBV28; J: TRBJ2-7; length: 15; D: .; CDR3: CASTQRRTASYEQYF
size: .; V: TRBV9; J: TRBJ1-1; length: 14; D: .; CDR3: CASSVSRGNTEAFF
size: .; V: TRBV27; J: TRBJ1-6; length: 14; D: .; CDR3: CASSLRQLGSPLHF
size: few; V: TRBV29-1; J: TRBJ2-1; length: 15; D: .; CDR3: CSVDSQGIPYNEQFF
size: .; V: TRBV19; J: TRBJ1-4; length: 15; D: .; CDR3: CASSVNGGRNEKLFF
size: .; V: TRBV29-1; J: TRBJ1-2; length: 12; D: TRBD1; CDR3: CSVGGQSYGYTF
size: .; V: TRBV14; J: TRBJ2-1; length: 13; D: .; CDR3: CASSPIIQNEQFF
size: .; V: TRBV10-2; J: TRBJ2-3; length: 14; D: TRBD2; CDR3: CASKEGSGGYTQYF
size: .; V: TRBV5-1; J: TRBJ1-1; length: 18; D: TRBD1; CDR3: CASSRTTGGFDVDTEAFF
size: .; V: TRBV15; J: TRBJ1-4; length: 16; D: .; CDR3: CATSTLRYREGEKLFF
size: .; V: TRBV29-1; J: TRBJ2-2; length: 14; D: TRBD1; CDR3: CSALTGGYTGELFF
size: .; V: TRBV28; J: TRBJ2-7; length: 14; D: TRBD2; CDR3: CAGSGGTSGNEQYF
size: .; V: TRBV18; J: TRBJ2-1; length: 11; D: .; CDR3: CASSRTDEQFF
size: .; V: TRBV27; J: TRBJ1-2; length: 21; D: TRBD1; CDR3: CASSLYRGGVTKDRQIYGYTF
size: .; V: TRBV19; J: TRBJ2-2; length: 15; D: .; CDR3: CASSISAANTGELFF
size: .; V: TRBV4-2; J: TRBJ2-1; length: 16; D: TRBD2; CDR3: CASSQAGTSGINEQFF
size: few; V: TRBV30; J: TRBJ1-6; length: 17; D: .; CDR3: CAWSAFGGSSYNSPLHF
size: .; V: TRBV21-1; J: TRBJ2-4; length: 20; D: .; CDR3: CASSRQWALGVETGKNIQYF
size: .; V: TRBV27; J: TRBJ1-1; length: 14; D: .; CDR3: CASSLRQGNTEAFF
size: .; V: TRBV6-1; J: TRBJ1-1; length: 16; D: TRBD1; CDR3: CASSERFRGLGTEAFF
size: .; V: TRBV18; J: TRBJ1-1; length: 14; D: .; CDR3: CASSPGGLNTEAFF
size: .; V: TRBV27; J: TRBJ2-7; length: 15; D: .; CDR3: CASSVLGRPTYEQYF
size: .; V: TRBV19; J: TRBJ1-5; length: 13; D: .; CDR3: CASRNNSKWPQHF
size: .; V: TRBV4-2; J: TRBJ1-2; length: 14; D: TRBD1; CDR3: CASSQTGGADGYTF
size: few; V: TRBV9; J: TRBJ1-1; length: 20; D: TRBD1; CDR3: CASSVPKEGTGTIMNTEAFF
size: .; V: TRBV18; J: TRBJ1-1; length: 14; D: .; CDR3: CASSPSRGNTEAFF
size: .; V: TRBV11-2; J: TRBJ2-3; length: 13; D: .; CDR3: CASSLDTTDTQYF
size: .; V: TRBV12-5; J: TRBJ2-1; length: 15; D: TRBD1; CDR3: CASGLVRDRYNEQFF
size: .; V: TRBV5-1; J: TRBJ2-2; length: 13; D: .; CDR3: CASSLGTAGELFF
size: .; V: TRBV7-3; J: TRBJ2-2; length: 15; D: .; CDR3: CASSFHRVGSGELFF
size: .; V: TRBV30; J: TRBJ1-5; length: 16; D: .; CDR3: CAWSVRGTLSNQPQHF
size: .; V: TRBV28; J: TRBJ2-7; length: 15; D: TRBD2; CDR3: CASTPGGGGGYEQYF
size: once; V: TRBV6-4; J: TRBJ1-2; length: 16; D: TRBD1; CDR3: CASSEGGTGTGYGYTF
size: few; V: TRBV5-1; J: TRBJ2-1; length: 16; D: .; CDR3: CASSLGAGISYNEQFF
size: .; V: TRBV19; J: TRBJ2-5; length: 11; D: .; CDR3: CASQGQETQYF
size: few; V: TRBV28; J: TRBJ2-5; length: 15; D: .; CDR3: CASKGGGAGQETQYF
size: .; V: TRBV4-1; J: TRBJ1-1; length: 14; D: .; CDR3: CASSHRTSDTEAFF
size: .; V: TRBV6-1; J: TRBJ2-7; length: 15; D: TRBD1; CDR3: CATKDLGQGKYEQYF